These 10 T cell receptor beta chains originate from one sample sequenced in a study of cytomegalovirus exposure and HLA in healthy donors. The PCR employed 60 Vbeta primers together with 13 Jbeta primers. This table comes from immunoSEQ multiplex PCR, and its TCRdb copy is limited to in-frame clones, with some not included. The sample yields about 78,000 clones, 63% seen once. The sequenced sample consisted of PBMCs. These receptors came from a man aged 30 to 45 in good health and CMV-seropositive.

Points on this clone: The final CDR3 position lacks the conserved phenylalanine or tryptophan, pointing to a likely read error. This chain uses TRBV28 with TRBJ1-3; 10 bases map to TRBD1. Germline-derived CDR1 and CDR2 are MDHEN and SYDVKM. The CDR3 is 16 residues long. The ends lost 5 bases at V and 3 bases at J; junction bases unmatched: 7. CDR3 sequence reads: CASSPPGQGFGNTIYL. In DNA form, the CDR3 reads TGTGCCAGCAGTCCCCCGGGACAGGGGTTTGGAAACACCATATATCTT.

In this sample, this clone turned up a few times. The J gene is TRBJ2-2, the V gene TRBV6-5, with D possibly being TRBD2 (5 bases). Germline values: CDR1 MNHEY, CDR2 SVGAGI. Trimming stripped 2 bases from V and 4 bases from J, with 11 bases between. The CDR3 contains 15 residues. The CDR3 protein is CASSYPTEGTGELFF. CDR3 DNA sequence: TGTGCCAGCAGTTACCCCACTGAGGGCACCGGGGAGCTGTTTTTT.

CDR3 nucleotides: TGTGCCAGCAGGACCCAGGGGATCGACACCGGGGAGCTGTTTTTT. Protein: CASRTQGIDTGELFF. The rearrangement uses TRBV28 and TRBJ2-2; D is possibly TRBD1 (6 bases). Germline values: CDR1 MDHEN, CDR2 SYDVKM. V was clipped by 6 bases and J by 3 bases, with 14 bases between them. The CDR3 is made up of 15 amino acids.

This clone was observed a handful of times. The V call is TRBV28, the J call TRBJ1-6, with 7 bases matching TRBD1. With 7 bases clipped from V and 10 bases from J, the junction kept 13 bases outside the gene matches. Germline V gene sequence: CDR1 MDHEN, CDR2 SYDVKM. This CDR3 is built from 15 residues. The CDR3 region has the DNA TGTGCCAGCAATATAGAAGGGGGCGTATGGTCACCCCTCCACTTT. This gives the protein CASNIEGGVWSPLHF.

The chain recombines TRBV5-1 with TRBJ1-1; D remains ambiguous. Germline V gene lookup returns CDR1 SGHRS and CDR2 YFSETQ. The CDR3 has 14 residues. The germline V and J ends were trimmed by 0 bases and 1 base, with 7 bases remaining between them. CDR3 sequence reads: CASSLATANTEAFF. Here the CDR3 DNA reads TGCGCCAGCAGCTTGGCCACAGCGAACACTGAAGCTTTCTTT.

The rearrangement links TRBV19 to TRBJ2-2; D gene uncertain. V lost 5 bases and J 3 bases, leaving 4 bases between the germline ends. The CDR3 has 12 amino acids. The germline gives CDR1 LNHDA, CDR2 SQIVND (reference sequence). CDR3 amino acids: CASSVYTGELFF. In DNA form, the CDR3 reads TGTGCCAGTAGTGTCTACACCGGGGAGCTGTTTTTT.

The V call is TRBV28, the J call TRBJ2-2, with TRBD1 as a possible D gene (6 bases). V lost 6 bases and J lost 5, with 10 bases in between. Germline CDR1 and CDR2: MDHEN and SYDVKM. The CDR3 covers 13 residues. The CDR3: CASRTTGTGELFF. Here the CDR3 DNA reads TGTGCCAGCAGGACTACAGGGACCGGGGAGCTGTTTTTT.

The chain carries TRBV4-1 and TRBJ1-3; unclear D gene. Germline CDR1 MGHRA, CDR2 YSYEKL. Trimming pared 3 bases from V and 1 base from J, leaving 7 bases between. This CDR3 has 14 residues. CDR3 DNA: TGCGCCAGCAGCCAGCGGCGGTCTGGAAACACCATATATTTT. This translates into CASSQRRSGNTIYF.

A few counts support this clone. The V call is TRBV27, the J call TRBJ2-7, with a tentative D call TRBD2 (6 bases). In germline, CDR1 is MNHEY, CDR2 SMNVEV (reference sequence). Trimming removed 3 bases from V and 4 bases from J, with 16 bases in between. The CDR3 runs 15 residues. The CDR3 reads CASSFRGTSAYEQYF. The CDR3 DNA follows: TGTGCCAGCAGTTTTCGTGGGACTTCGGCTTACGAGCAGTACTTC.

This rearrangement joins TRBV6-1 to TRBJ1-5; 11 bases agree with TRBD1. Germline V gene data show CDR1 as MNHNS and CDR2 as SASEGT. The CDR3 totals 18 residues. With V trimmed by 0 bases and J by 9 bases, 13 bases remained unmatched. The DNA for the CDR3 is TGTGCCAGCAGTGAAGCAAATCCCTTTGGACAGGGGGCAGGGCCCCAGCATTTT. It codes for CASSEANPFGQGAGPQHF.